This T cell receptor (beta chain) appears in the sequencing data of a study of T cell repertoires in cytomegalovirus infection. One entry per CDR3 protein results from TCRdb running MiXCR on the reads. The table records approximately 630,000 distinct CDR3 sequences, approximately 25% of them present only once. Trimming took off 5 bases at V and 6 bases at J, with 22 bases between the two ends. Germline loops: CDR1 LNHDA, CDR2 SQIVND (reference sequence). The CDR3 runs to 16 residues. The rearrangement uses TRBV19 and TRBJ1-2, with D perhaps TRBD1 (6 bases). The TCR was taken from a human donor in good health (CMV status not recorded). Some clones in this sample may be carry-over from other donors' samples. The sequenced sample consisted of CD8+ T cells from PBMCs. This chain's CDR3 is CASSRLPGDTIDGYTF. Here the CDR3 DNA reads TGTGCCAGTAGTCGACTTCCAGGGGATACCATAGATGGCTACACCTTC.